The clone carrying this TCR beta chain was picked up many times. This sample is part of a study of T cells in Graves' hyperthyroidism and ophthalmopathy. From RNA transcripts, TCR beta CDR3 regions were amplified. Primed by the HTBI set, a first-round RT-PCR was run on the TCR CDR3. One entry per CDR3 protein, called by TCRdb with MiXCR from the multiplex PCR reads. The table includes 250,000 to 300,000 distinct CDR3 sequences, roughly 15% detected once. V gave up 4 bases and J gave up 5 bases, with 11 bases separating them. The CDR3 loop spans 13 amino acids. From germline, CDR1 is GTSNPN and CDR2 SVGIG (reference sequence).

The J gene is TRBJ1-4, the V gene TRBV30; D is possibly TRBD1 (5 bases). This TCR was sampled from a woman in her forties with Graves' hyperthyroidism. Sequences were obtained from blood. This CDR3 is CAWMGQTNEKLFF. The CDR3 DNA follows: TGTGCCTGGATGGGGCAGACCAATGAAAAACTGTTTTTT.